This T cell receptor (beta chain) was observed in a study of blood T cell repertoires in COVID-19. As processed by the authors: Estimates of nucleated cell counts were drawn from the amplification of reference gene primers. The table came from immunoSEQ multiplex PCR; TCRdb's copy has only in-frame clones and leaves some out. V, J and clone size are those of that table, while D and trimming were read from the DNA. In the table there are under 300,000 clones, about 86% of which are singletons. The V and J ends lost 4 bases and 12 bases, in that order; junction bases with no gene match: 22. CDR1 is LNHNV and CDR2 is YYDKDF in the germline V gene (reference sequence). The CDR3 is 18 residues long.

The V gene is TRBV15, the J gene TRBJ2-1; 9 bases fit TRBD2. The clonotype comes from a man aged 45 to 65 who had recovered from COVID-19. The sample taken for sequencing was PBMCs or T cells enriched from blood (not recorded which). CDR3 DNA: TGTGCCACCAGCAAGAGCGGGAGGCCCCTTTGGGAGTCCAAAGGGCAGTTCTTC. Protein product: CATSKSGRPLWESKGQFF.